A single T cell receptor (beta chain) is shown here with its context. Its antigen remains undetermined. Base qualities are missing; no much larger clone stands one base away. The library was generated by the immunoSEQ multiplex PCR assay. The multiplex PCR relied on a mix of 60 forward primers for TCR Vbeta segments and 13 reverse primers for TCR Jbeta segments. Amplification of the CDR3 region of rearranged TCR beta genes was performed with a multiplex PCR assay on genomic DNA. On the Illumina HiSeq System, the amplified TCR beta libraries were sequenced as 87-base-pair reads. The paper's data handling went like this. A later analysis tallied tens of millions of unique TCR beta chains across the 550 to 850 repertoires, and approximately 12 million of those chains were shared by two or more donors. To remove PCR and sequencing errors, raw reads were error-corrected and collapsed into unique sequences using a nearest-neighbor algorithm that merged closely related sequences. CDR3 sequences were aligned to IMGT reference sequences to assign V, D and J gene segments. For a sequence to be retained, a match of at least six nucleotides to both a V gene segment and a J gene segment was required. Rearrangements were called productive when the CDR3 lacked stop codons and stayed in frame with V and J; all others were non-productive. Following IMGT convention, CDR3 was defined as the stretch from the second conserved V-encoded cysteine to the conserved J-encoded phenylalanine. The earlier analysis of approximately 500 of the donors excluded sequences that lacked an unambiguous match to a single V gene segment. An earlier analysis of approximately 590 of the donors classified V segments as functional when productive rearrangements were above 56.7% and as segregating when the standard deviation between donors was above 5%. A statistical classification framework was developed to diagnose cytomegalovirus status using the catalog of TCR beta chain sequences. In a later analysis, TCR nucleotide sequences were compared against IMGT/GENE-DB human TR gene sequences so that V and J genes could be assigned. The TCRdist pipeline was used in a later analysis to assign CDR3 sequences and most-parsimonious VDJ recombination scenarios. In a later analysis, each TCR beta chain was defined by its CDR3 amino acid sequence together with its V-gene family, and reads without a unique V-gene family were excluded. As a way to deal with suspected cross-contamination and a sequencing artifact, a later analysis dropped hundreds of nucleotide sequences that were highly shared and had low generation probability. In a later analysis, a clonal expansion index was calculated for each public chain from normalized within-repertoire ranks of inferred template counts. Generation probabilities in a later analysis came from a VDJ recombination model fitted to out-of-frame rearrangements, and those results were checked against IGoR. A later analysis scored TCR-TCR, TCR-HLA and TCR-CMV co-occurrence with hypergeometric tests, applying a repertoire-size bias correction to TCR pairs. To estimate false discovery rates, a later analysis permuted the HLA or CMV assignments 20 times. In a later analysis, co-occurring TCRs were grouped using DBSCAN, and TCRdist sequence similarity was added for clustering within HLA-allele-positive subsets. Co-occurrence clustering excluded repertoires with fewer than 30,000 or more than 120,000 public chains, plus five with anomalous nucleotide sharing. The immuneACCESS repertoire file appears here via TCRdb, limited to in-frame rearrangements. These files lack a portion of the clones; in checked studies, under half of the deficit traces to unresolved V genes, and the cause of the others is not known. For V, J and clone size, that table is used; D and trimming come from the DNA. Within this sample are over 250,000 clones, with 86% of them counted one time only. The ten largest account for roughly 4% of the sample.

The cohort comprised approximately 700 healthy bone marrow donors. At the time of sampling, all cohort members were nominally healthy, though unrecorded immune exposures were likely present. The donor was CMV seropositive and was included in the group of approximately 300 seropositive cohort members. A peripheral blood sample was provided by each donor, and peripheral blood mononuclear cells were used for TCR beta sequencing. The Qiagen DNeasy Blood Extraction Kit was used to extract genomic DNA from the blood cell samples. The data originate from a study of cytomegalovirus exposure and HLA in healthy donors (dated by TCRdb to 2016 to 2017). About the study as a whole: An earlier analysis of some 620 of the donors reported 276 Gb of sequence data and approximately 120 million unique TCR beta sequences obtained from about 200 million T cells. About 280 gigabases of sequencing data and roughly 81 million unique TCR sequences made up an early release that covered 500 to 700 HLA-typed donors. Of the roughly 400 genotyped donors, roughly 85% fell in the genetic ancestry cluster associated with self-reported Caucasian donors. The aim of the study was to test whether cataloging public T cell receptors could identify signatures of past pathogen exposure. The study profiled the T cell repertoires of about 720 subjects by immunosequencing and related them to cytomegalovirus serostatus. A separate validation cohort of over 95 different subjects was used in addition to the roughly 640-subject first cohort. To predict cytomegalovirus infection status, the study combined high-throughput TCR immunosequencing, statistical association of individual TCRs with disease status, and machine learning. A later analysis re-examined previously published TCR beta repertoires from roughly 720 donors and added high-resolution HLA genotyping to investigate patterns of TCR occurrence. In the later analysis, no new phenotypic data were used to find candidate immune exposures; instead, reliance was placed on TCR beta sequences and their occurrence across donors. An earlier analysis of some 600 of the donors applied high-throughput TCR beta sequencing to assess whether each TCR beta V gene segment acted as functional or pseudogenic. Alongside the repertoire data, information on donor age, sex, ethnicity and CMV serostatus was compiled. A later genetic analysis took genome-wide SNP genotypes for about 65% of the 666 donors and used that subset as a discovery cohort. All discovery cohort repertoires had been generated using a single sequencing platform. HLA typing covered class I and class II loci at four-digit resolution. The number of donors typed differed by locus, with 629-630 for A, B, C, DRB1 and DQB1, roughly 520 for DQA1, 606 for DPA1, and some 450 for DPB1. A handful of DR-DQ haplotypes were handled as single units for association and clustering because linkage in the cohort was strong. Across 300 to 500 genotyped donors of the cohort, an average of roughly 250,000 unique TCR beta nucleotide sequences per donor were sequenced, and 15% to 20% of those sequences were non-productive.

V gives up 7 bases and J gives up 3 bases, and the segment between their germline ends measures 16 bases. CDR1 and CDR2 (LNHDA, SQIVND) derive from the germline V gene (reference sequence). The CDR3 has 15 amino acids, counting the end cysteine and phenylalanine. Solely the CDR3 DNA is kept, with 45 bases framed from the first base. Beyond this particular receptor, the publication reports: Compared with equally common non-associated chains, HLA-associated TCR beta chains in a later analysis were more clonally expanded and had lower generation probabilities. Because counts were too low, about 18 rarely observed V segments, including chromosome 9 orphons, were left out of the earlier analysis of over 550 of the donors. At a false discovery rate of 0.05, a later analysis linked 16,951 TCR beta sequences to specific HLA alleles. In an earlier analysis of under 600 of the donors, most TCR beta V segments were observed in productive rearrangements about 87% or about 30% of the time, broadly matching IMGT annotations. The classifier was reported to diagnose cytomegalovirus status with high specificity and sensitivity in both the original and validation cohorts. Linkage disequilibrium might explain the correlated functional status among segregating V segments, but an unknown experimental factor could not be ruled out. In vitro tests confirmed that three of the cytomegalovirus-associated TCR beta chains recognize cytomegalovirus antigens. Presence/absence analyses assumed roughly uniform sequencing depth across donors, an assumption that may not hold. It was suggested by the authors that the approach could potentially be generalized to other disease states and immunological phenotypes. Because HLA typing was unavailable for some donors at each locus, only the typed subset was used in association tests. A group of highly shared sequence variants was considered likely to be a technical artifact of the sequencing pipeline. Compared with the roughly 710-donor mean, donors in an Asian-associated ancestry cluster had fewer N-insertions in productive TCRs, according to a later genetic analysis. Across donors, most TCR sequences were observed very rarely, whereas some public TCRs were present in many individuals. Several of the top co-occurrence clusters appeared to be linked to parvovirus B19, influenza, CMV and Epstein-Barr virus, according to a later analysis. A further reported finding was that TCR beta sequences accurately predicted the HLA-A and HLA-B alleles for most subjects in the first cohort. A later genetic analysis associated a missense DCLRE1C variant with V-gene and J-gene trimming of TCR beta chains, and an independent cohort replicated the association. A later analysis found that most CMV-associated TCR beta chains appeared HLA-restricted, with HLA associations seemingly driven largely by CMV exposure. According to a later analysis, TCR association rates differed among HLA loci, with DRB1 alleles showing the most associated TCRs and HLA-C alleles showing the fewest. In the study, some 180 TCR beta chains were listed as associated with cytomegalovirus. In this cohort, only TCR beta chains were sequenced, and detectable features were limited by the absence of alpha or paired-chain data. The 87-base-pair reads could not distinguish some IMGT-functional V segments, including TRBV6-2 and TRBV6-3, so those segments were excluded. When HLA alleles, especially DR and DQ, strongly co-occurred, TCR associations were difficult to assign to individual alleles. Immune exposure information for the cohort was limited to CMV serostatus.

Sequencing was carried out using PBMCs. This sequence uses TRBV19 and TRBJ2-1; the D gene identity is not certain. The receptor's source is a man aged 40-55 years in good health and CMV-seropositive. The nucleotide sequence reads as follows: TGTGCCAGTAACCCTGACTTCGGCGTCTACAATGAGCAGTTCTTC. Translated, it reads CASNPDFGVYNEQFF.